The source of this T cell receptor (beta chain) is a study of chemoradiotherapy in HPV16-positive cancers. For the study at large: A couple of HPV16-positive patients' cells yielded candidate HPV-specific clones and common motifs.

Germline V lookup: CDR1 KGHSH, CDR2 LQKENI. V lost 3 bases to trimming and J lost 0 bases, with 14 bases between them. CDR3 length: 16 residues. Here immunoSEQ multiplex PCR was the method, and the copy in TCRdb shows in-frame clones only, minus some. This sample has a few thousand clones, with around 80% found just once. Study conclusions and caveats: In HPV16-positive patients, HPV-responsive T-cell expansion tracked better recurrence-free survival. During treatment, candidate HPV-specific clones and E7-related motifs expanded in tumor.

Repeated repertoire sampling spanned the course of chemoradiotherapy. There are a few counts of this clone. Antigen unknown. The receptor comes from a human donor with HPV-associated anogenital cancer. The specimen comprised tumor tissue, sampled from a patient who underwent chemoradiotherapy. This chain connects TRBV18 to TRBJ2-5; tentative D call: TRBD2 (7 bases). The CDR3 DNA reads TGTGCCAGCTCACCCTGGGGGGGCCGATACCAAGAGACCCAGTACTTC. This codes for CASSPWGGRYQETQYF. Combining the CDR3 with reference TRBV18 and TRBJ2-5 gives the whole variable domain NAGVMQNPRHLVRRRGQEARLRCSPMKGHSHVYWYRQLPEEGLKFMVYLQKENIIDESGMPKERFSAEFPKEGPSILRIQQVVRGDSAAYFCASSPWGGRYQETQYFGPGTRLLVL.